The 2 T cell receptor beta chains presented below share a single source sample, sequenced in a study of T cell repertoires in cytomegalovirus infection. TCRdb redid the calling of the reads with MiXCR, one entry per CDR3 protein. The table lists hundreds of thousands of distinct CDR3 sequences, about 33% of them singletons. Sequenced sample: PBMCs. The receptors stem from a human donor in good health (CMV status not recorded). Some clones in this sample may be carry-over from other donors' samples.

The V call is TRBV19, the J call TRBJ2-5; 8 bases align to TRBD2. CDR3 length equals 17 residues. V shed 7 bases, J shed 3 bases, and the junction held 16 bases outside the gene matches. CDR1 and CDR2 from the germline V gene are LNHDA and SQIVND (reference sequence). CDR3 sequence: CASKGSVAGFPEETQYF. DNA for the CDR3: TGTGCCAGTAAGGGATCGGTAGCGGGGTTCCCAGAAGAGACCCAGTACTTC.

There are a few counts of this clonotype. The CDR3 sequence: CASSFRPGLAGETQYF. The CDR3 DNA is TGTGCCAGCAGCTTCCGCCCGGGACTAGCTGGGGAGACCCAGTACTTC. The chain employs TRBV7-9 and TRBJ2-5; 9 nucleotides line up with TRBD2. The CDR3 spans 16 residues. The V gene end was trimmed by 3 bases and the J gene end by 5 bases; junction bases not matched to a gene: 10. Germline V gene sequence: CDR1 SEHNR, CDR2 FQNEAQ (reference sequence). The variable domain in full, completed from reference TRBV7-9 and TRBJ2-5, reads DTGVSQNPRHKITKRGQNVTFRCDPISEHNRLYWYRQTLGQGPEFLTYFQNEAQLEKSRLLSDRFSAERPKGSFSTLEIQRTEQGDSAMYLCASSFRPGLAGETQYFGPGTRLLVL.